This TCR beta chain was recovered during a study of technical replicates of blood from several donors. Unmatched junction bases numbered 13, after V lost 5 bases and J lost 4 bases. Germline CDR1 is MNHEY and CDR2 is SMNVEV (reference sequence). The CDR3 loop spans 17 amino acids. Some clones are missing from TCRdb's copy, which holds only in-frame ones; the method was immunoSEQ multiplex PCR. This table has around 100,000 clones, roughly 95% appearing once. This TCR was sampled from a human donor in good health. Sequences were obtained from T cells isolated from PBMCs. The chain recombines TRBV27 with TRBJ1-4, with 7 bases aligning to TRBD1. Here the CDR3 DNA reads TGTGCCAGCAGTCTGACAGGGCCCCGAACCCTTAATGAAAAACTGTTTTTT. Its protein product is CASSLTGPRTLNEKLFF.